The rows below give T cell receptor beta chains drawn from one sample of a study of OX40 agonist ivuxolimab in advanced cancers. TCRdb keeps only in-frame clones here, not all; method: immunoSEQ multiplex PCR. Among roughly 69,000 clones, roughly 89% were seen once, and the ten largest hold 5.2%. Source: CD4+ or CD8+ T cells sorted from blood, taken in a trial of the OX40 agonist ivuxolimab. These receptors all stem from an adult with an advanced solid tumor such as melanoma, head and neck, liver or kidney cancer. Each CDR3 is given with its conserved first and last residue. Fields, in order: V gene, clone size, D gene, J gene, CDR3 DNA, CDR3 protein. A D gene is named only where the DNA matches it firmly. Part of the rows lack a size; the others show once, few, many or a class for expanded clones.

TRBV19	once	TRBD1	TRBJ2-2	TGTGCCAGTACCCACGACAGGGGACCCGGGGAGCTGTTTTTT	CASTHDRGPGELFF
TRBV4-2	NA	NA	TRBJ2-3	TGTGCCAGCAGCCAAGTTTCGCGAATGCAGTATTTT	CASSQVSRMQYF
TRBV6-1	NA	NA	TRBJ2-7	TGTGCCAGCAGAGTAGCGGAGGGACAGTACTTC	CASRVAEGQYF
TRBV20-1	NA	NA	TRBJ2-3	TGCAGTGCTGGCCTCACAGATACGCAGTATTTT	CSAGLTDTQYF
TRBV2	NA	NA	TRBJ2-3	TGTGCCAGCGTGGGGACGGACACAGATACGCAGTATTTT	CASVGTDTDTQYF
TRBV7-6	NA	TRBD2	TRBJ2-2	TGTGCCAGCAGCTTAGCACTAGCGGACACCGGGGAGCTGTTTTTT	CASSLALADTGELFF
TRBV13	NA	NA	TRBJ1-1	TGTGCCAGCAGCTTACCTACGGGAGTGAGGACTGAAGCTTTCTTT	CASSLPTGVRTEAFF
TRBV5-4	few	NA	TRBJ1-3	TGTGCCAGCAGCCTCTCTGGAAACACCATATATTTT	CASSLSGNTIYF
TRBV4-2	once	TRBD1	TRBJ2-7	TGTGCCAGCAGCCACGGGACAGGAACAAGGCTGTCCACATACGAGCAGTACTTC	CASSHGTGTRLSTYEQYF
TRBV25-1	NA	TRBD2	TRBJ2-3	TGTGCCAGCAGTGTCGGGACTATCACAGATACGCAGTATTTT	CASSVGTITDTQYF
TRBV4-1	few	TRBD1	TRBJ1-1	TGCGCCAGCAGCCACGACAGGGCAGGAGCTTTCTTT	CASSHDRAGAFF
TRBV28	few	NA	TRBJ2-3	TGTGCCAGCAGTTTAATCGTTTCCGGCACAGATACGCAGTATTTT	CASSLIVSGTDTQYF
TRBV6-4	NA	NA	TRBJ1-1	TGTGCCAGCAGTGTCGAAATGAACACTGAAGCTTTCTTT	CASSVEMNTEAFF